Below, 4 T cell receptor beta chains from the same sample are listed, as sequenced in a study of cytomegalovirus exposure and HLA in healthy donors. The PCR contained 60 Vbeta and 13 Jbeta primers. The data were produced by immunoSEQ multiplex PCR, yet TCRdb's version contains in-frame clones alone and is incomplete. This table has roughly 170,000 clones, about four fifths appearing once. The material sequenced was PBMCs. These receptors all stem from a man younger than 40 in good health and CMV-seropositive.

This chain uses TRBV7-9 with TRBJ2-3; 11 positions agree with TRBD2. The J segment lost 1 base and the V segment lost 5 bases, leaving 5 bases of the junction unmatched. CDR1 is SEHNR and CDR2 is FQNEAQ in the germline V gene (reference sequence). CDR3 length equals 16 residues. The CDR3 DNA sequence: TGTGCCAGCAGCGCTAGCGGGAGGATGGGCACAGATACGCAGTATTTT. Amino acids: CASSASGRMGTDTQYF.

The DNA of the CDR3 is TGTGCCAGCAGCCCGGGACTAGCGGGGGGGTTCTCCTACGAGCAGTACTTC. Translating it yields CASSPGLAGGFSYEQYF. The chain employs TRBV5-6 and TRBJ2-7; 16 positions match TRBD2. Germline trimming cut 4 bases from V and 0 bases from J; bases unmatched to any gene: 4. This CDR3 spans 17 amino acids. Germline V CDR1 and CDR2: SGHDT, YYEEEE.

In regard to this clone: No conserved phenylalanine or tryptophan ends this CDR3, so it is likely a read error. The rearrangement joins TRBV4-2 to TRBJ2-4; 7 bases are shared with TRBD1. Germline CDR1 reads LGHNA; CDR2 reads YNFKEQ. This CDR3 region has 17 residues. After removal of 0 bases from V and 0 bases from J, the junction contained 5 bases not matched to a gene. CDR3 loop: CASSQEKRQGAKNIQYL. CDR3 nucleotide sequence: TGTGCCAGCAGCCAAGAAAAGCGACAGGGAGCCAAAAACATTCAGTACCTC.

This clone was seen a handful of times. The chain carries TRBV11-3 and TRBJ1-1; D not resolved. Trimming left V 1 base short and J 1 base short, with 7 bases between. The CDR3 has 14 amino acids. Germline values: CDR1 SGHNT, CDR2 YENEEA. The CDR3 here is CASSLGSRNTEAFF. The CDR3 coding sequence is TGTGCCAGCAGCTTAGGGAGTAGGAACACTGAAGCTTTCTTT.